The 17 T cell receptor beta chains given below trace back to one sample, sequenced in a study of cytotoxic CD8 clonotypes in ibrutinib-treated CLL. Clones were read by immunoSEQ multiplex PCR, and TCRdb kept only the in-frame ones, dropping some. This table has nearly 100,000 clones, around 80% appearing once. The sequencing used PBMCs, collected after 12 months of ibrutinib treatment. These receptors came from a human donor with chronic lymphocytic leukemia.

The chain recombines TRBV2 with TRBJ1-5, with 11 bases that match TRBD1. The V segment lost 4 bases and the J segment 4 bases; nucleotides outside the gene matches: 3. CDR3 size: 15 residues. The germline gives CDR1 SNHLY, CDR2 FYNNEI. The CDR3 sequence: CASSGGQGGNQPQHF. DNA of the CDR3: TGTGCCAGCAGTGGGGGACAGGGGGGGAATCAGCCCCAGCATTTT.

The chain recombines TRBV7-6 with TRBJ2-7, with 7 bases lining up with TRBD1. Trimming at V came to 3 bases and at J to 5 bases, leaving 7 bases not matched to a gene. Per the germline V gene, CDR1 is SGHVS and CDR2 is FNYEAQ. This CDR3 spans 14 amino acids. The DNA for the CDR3 is TGTGCCAGCAGCTTGACAGGGTTGGCTAACGAGCAGTACTTC. It yields the protein CASSLTGLANEQYF. Drawing the rest from reference TRBV7-6 and TRBJ2-7, the complete variable domain is GAGVSQSPRYKVTKRGQDVALRCDPISGHVSLYWYRQALGQGPEFLTYFNYEAQQDKSGLPNDRFSAERPEGSISTLTIQRTEQRDSAMYRCASSLTGLANEQYFGPGTRLTVT.

The V gene is TRBV4-1, the J gene TRBJ1-2; 8 nucleotides line up with TRBD1. CDR1 and CDR2 from the germline V gene are MGHRA and YSYEKL. The CDR3 contains 15 residues. Trimming cost V 5 bases and J 1 base; bases outside gene matches: 6. The CDR3 spells CASSTTTGDNYGYTF. CDR3 nucleotide sequence: TGCGCCAGCAGCACGACGACAGGGGATAACTATGGCTACACCTTC.

This clone was found once. V is TRBV30 and J is TRBJ2-2; D gene ambiguous. This CDR3 contains 14 residues. V was cut by 0 bases and J by 0 bases, with 5 bases left in between. Germline CDR1 and CDR2: GTSNPN and SVGIG (reference sequence). CDR3 bases: TGTGCCTGGAGTGTACTCGCGAACACCGGGGAGCTGTTTTTT. This translates into CAWSVLANTGELFF.

The J gene is TRBJ2-2, the V gene TRBV6-4; possible D gene TRBD2, 6 bases. V was clipped by 8 bases and J by 6 bases, with 22 bases between them. The CDR3 runs to 16 residues. Germline V gene sequence: CDR1 MRHNA, CDR2 SNTAGT. The CDR3: CASGTGTFATPGELFF. CDR3 nucleotide sequence: TGTGCCAGCGGGACTGGGACTTTCGCGACCCCCGGGGAGCTGTTTTTT.

V is TRBV11-3 and J is TRBJ1-6; 8 bases are shared with TRBD1. Trimming removed 5 bases from V and 10 bases from J; junction bases left unmatched: 7. The CDR3 is 14 amino acids. The germline CDR1 and CDR2 sequences are SGHNT and YENEEA. CDR3 in amino acids: CASSPGQGDSPLHF. The CDR3 nucleotides read TGTGCCAGCAGCCCCGGACAGGGAGACTCACCCCTCCACTTT.

The chain employs TRBV19 and TRBJ2-7; tentatively, D is TRBD2 (5 bases). This CDR3 is 13 amino acids long. CDR1 LNHDA and CDR2 SQIVND come from the germline V gene (reference sequence). V lost 6 bases and J lost 3, with 12 bases in between. This chain's CDR3 is CASSPGVSYEQYF. The CDR3 DNA reads as TGTGCCAGTAGCCCCGGGGTTAGCTACGAGCAGTACTTC.

V gene TRBV30 combines with J gene TRBJ1-3, with TRBD1 as a possible D gene (6 bases). This CDR3 spans 13 amino acids. Trimming took 7 bases from V and 2 from J, leaving 12 bases between them. Germline CDR1 is GTSNPN and CDR2 is SVGIG (reference sequence). CDR3 nucleotide sequence: TGTGCCTCCCGACCAGGGGCTGGAAACACCATATATTTT. Its protein product is CASRPGAGNTIYF. The full variable domain, completed using reference TRBV30 and TRBJ1-3, is SQTIHQWPATLVQPVGSPLSLECTVEGTSNPNLYWYRQAAGRGLQLLFYSVGIGQISSEVPQNLSASRPQDRQFILSSKKLLLSDSGFYLCASRPGAGNTIYFGEGSWLTVV.

The genes are TRBV29-1 and TRBJ1-1; D is undetermined. V gave up 4 bases and J gave up 1 base, with 7 bases separating them. The CDR3 extends over 12 amino acids. Germline V gives CDR1 SQVTM, CDR2 ANQGSEA. CDR3 loop: CSVVGRNTEAFF. Written as DNA, the CDR3 is TGCAGCGTTGTTGGAAGGAACACTGAAGCTTTCTTT.

The rearrangement joins TRBV6-1 to TRBJ1-2; no definite D call. Trimming removed 6 bases from V and 4 bases from J, with 9 bases in between. CDR1 and CDR2 from the germline V gene are MNHNS and SASEGT. CDR3 length equals 12 residues. CDR3: CASSGLTYGYTF. CDR3 bases: TGTGCCAGCAGCGGACTTACCTATGGCTACACCTTC.

V gene TRBV6-6 combines with J gene TRBJ1-2, with 8 nucleotides matching TRBD1. The V segment lost 5 bases and the J segment 6 bases; nucleotides outside the gene matches: 5. Per germline, CDR1 MNHNY and CDR2 SVGAGI (reference sequence). The CDR3 runs 13 residues. The CDR3 loop reads CASSKDRAHGYTF. The CDR3 region has the DNA TGTGCCAGCAGTAAGGACAGGGCACATGGCTACACCTTC.

The rearrangement joins TRBV10-3 to TRBJ2-7, with D possibly TRBD2 on 5 matching bases. V lost 2 bases to trimming and J lost 7 bases, with 9 bases between them. Germline V gives CDR1 ENHRY, CDR2 SYGVKD. The CDR3 sequence is 12 residues long. As DNA, the CDR3 is TGTGCCATCAGTGAGGGTTCGGGGGAGCAGTACTTC. This encodes CAISEGSGEQYF.

The CDR3 coding sequence is TGCGCCAGCAGCTCAGAAGCCCTCAAGAGGACCGGGGAGCTGTTTTTT. This encodes CASSSEALKRTGELFF. This rearrangement joins TRBV5-1 to TRBJ2-2; D gene uncertain. This CDR3 has 16 residues. Germline V gene sequence: CDR1 SGHRS, CDR2 YFSETQ. V dropped 3 bases and J dropped 5 bases, with 17 bases sitting between them.

V gene TRBV7-2 combines with J gene TRBJ2-3; D unresolved. The length of the CDR3 is 15 residues. Trimming stripped 4 bases from V and 5 bases from J, with 16 bases between. CDR1 is SGHTA and CDR2 is FQGNSA in the germline V gene. In nucleotides, the CDR3 is TGTGCCAGCAGCTCCCCCCGGGTGCGCGGAGATACGCAGTATTTT. Translated: CASSSPRVRGDTQYF.

This clone was detected only once. CDR3 in amino acids: CASSVDGGTEAFF. The CDR3 nucleotides read TGTGCCAGCAGCGTAGATGGGGGCACTGAAGCTTTCTTT. The V call is TRBV9, the J call TRBJ1-1; D might be TRBD1 (5 bases). Germline values: CDR1 SGDLS, CDR2 YYNGEE. Trimming cost V 0 bases and J 4 bases, with 7 bases left between them. CDR3 length: 13 residues.

There are a few counts of this clone. CDR3 loop: CASSQEPTNTEAFF. The CDR3 DNA is TGCGCCAGCAGCCAAGAACCGACGAACACTGAAGCTTTCTTT. The J gene is TRBJ1-1, the V gene TRBV4-3; D not certain. Germline CDR1 and CDR2: LGHNA and YSLEER. CDR3 length: 14 residues. Deletions cut 0 bases from V and 1 base from J, with 6 bases between.

This clone was recorded once. This chain connects TRBV6-1 to TRBJ2-7; possible D gene TRBD1, 6 bases. Germline loops: CDR1 MNHNS, CDR2 SASEGT. Trimming pared 4 bases from V and 5 bases from J, leaving 15 bases between. The CDR3 is 14 residues long. The CDR3 is CASSVEQGIHEQYF. CDR3 sequence (DNA): TGTGCCAGCAGTGTAGAACAGGGTATCCACGAGCAGTACTTC.